Following are 11 T cell receptor beta chains from one sample sequenced in a study of PD-1 blockade in classical Hodgkin lymphoma. Only in-frame clones appear in the TCRdb table, and some are missing; sequencing was by immunoSEQ multiplex PCR. Here the sample spans 80,000 to 100,000 clones, roughly 90% being singletons. Each and every patient relapsed after autologous stem cell transplantation, and patients got differing brentuximab vedotin exposure. This sample comprised peripheral blood mononuclear cells (PBMCs), obtained at baseline. Receptors were obtained from a human donor with classical Hodgkin lymphoma.

The chain joins TRBV9 to TRBJ1-3; D is ambiguous. Germline loops: CDR1 SGDLS, CDR2 YYNGEE. Trimming shortened V by 0 bases and J by 0 bases, and 7 bases separated the two germline ends. The CDR3 runs to 15 residues. CDR3 in amino acids: CASSVARTSGNTIYF. For the CDR3, the DNA is TGTGCCAGCAGCGTAGCTAGAACCTCTGGAAACACCATATATTTT.

The J gene is TRBJ2-1, the V gene TRBV9; tentatively, D is TRBD2 (6 bases). The CDR3 is made up of 13 amino acids. V was cut by 0 bases and J by 9 bases, with 10 bases left in between. Germline CDR1 and CDR2: SGDLS and YYNGEE. The CDR3: CASSVEEGSEQFF. CDR3 sequence (DNA): TGTGCCAGCAGCGTAGAGGAGGGTTCTGAGCAGTTCTTC.

The chain combines TRBV7-9 with TRBJ2-1; 7 nucleotides agree with TRBD2. This CDR3 is 13 amino acids long. Germline CDR1 is SEHNR and CDR2 is FQNEAQ (reference sequence). Trimming at V came to 6 bases and at J to 9 bases, leaving 8 bases not matched to a gene. CDR3 sequence (DNA): TGTGCCAGCAGTGGTCAAGGCGGGAGTGAGCAGTTCTTC. It specifies CASSGQGGSEQFF.

V gene TRBV28 combines with J gene TRBJ2-7; a possible D gene is TRBD1 (6 bases). CDR3 length: 15 amino acids. V was cut by 6 bases and J by 4 bases, with 19 bases left in between. The germline gives CDR1 MDHEN, CDR2 SYDVKM. CDR3 amino acids: CASSRSRGRGYEQYF. In DNA form, the CDR3 reads TGTGCCAGCAGCCGATCCCGGGGCAGGGGTTACGAGCAGTACTTC.

The V call is TRBV4-1, the J call TRBJ1-1; no clear D. The ends were cut back, 4 bases at V and 11 bases at J, with 23 bases in the middle. Germline CDR1 and CDR2: MGHRA and YSYEKL. The CDR3 loop spans 15 amino acids. CDR3 amino acids: CASSLDLDWQSIAFF. The CDR3 nucleotides are TGCGCCAGCAGCCTGGATTTGGATTGGCAGTCTATCGCTTTCTTT.

This clone was seen just once. V usage is TRBV19 and J usage is TRBJ1-2; D is uncertain. Germline V gene lookup returns CDR1 LNHDA and CDR2 SQIVND (reference sequence). V lost 2 bases to trimming and J lost 5 bases, with 9 bases between them. This CDR3 is built from 13 residues. The CDR3 nucleotides are TGTGCCAGTAGTATAAAACTTCCTTATGGCTACACCTTC. It encodes CASSIKLPYGYTF.

The rearrangement uses TRBV28 and TRBJ2-2; a weak D match, TRBD1 (7 bases). V lost 6 bases to trimming and J lost 7 bases, with 21 bases between them. Per the germline V gene, CDR1 is MDHEN and CDR2 is SYDVKM. This CDR3 has 16 residues. CDR3 nucleotides: TGTGCCAGCAGATCCAATGGAAGGGGGCGGGGCGGGGAGCTGTTTTTT. This gives the protein CASRSNGRGRGGELFF.

This chain joins TRBV27 and TRBJ1-2; D perhaps matches TRBD1 (5 bases). Germline CDR1 reads MNHEY; CDR2 reads SMNVEV (reference sequence). V was trimmed by 6 bases and J by 1 base, leaving 18 bases between them. This CDR3 comprises 16 residues. The CDR3, as DNA: TGTGCCAGCAGGGCTCACGGGGGGGACGGTAACTATGGCTACACCTTC. Translation gives CASRAHGGDGNYGYTF.

V usage is TRBV11-1 and J usage is TRBJ2-1; D is unclear. The CDR3 covers 13 residues. In germline, CDR1 is SGHAT, CDR2 FQDESV (reference sequence). Trimming left V 6 bases short and J 9 bases short, with 15 bases between. The CDR3 nucleotides read TGTGCCAGCAGGGGTAGAGATACGGCTGAGCAGTTCTTC. Its translation is CASRGRDTAEQFF.

The rearrangement uses TRBV27 and TRBJ1-3; D call uncertain. Germline-derived CDR1 and CDR2 are MNHEY and SMNVEV (reference sequence). CDR3 length equals 14 residues. Trimming took off 0 bases at V and 7 bases at J, with 10 bases between the two ends. This CDR3 reads CASSLSRGYNTIYF. CDR3 sequence (DNA): TGTGCCAGCAGTTTATCTCGGGGTTACAACACCATATATTTT.

The chain is built from TRBV19 and TRBJ2-7, with TRBD1 identical over 8 bases. The CDR3 consists of 17 residues. V lost 4 bases to trimming and J lost 0 bases; unmatched junction nucleotides: 11. CDR1 LNHDA and CDR2 SQIVND come from the germline V gene (reference sequence). Here the CDR3 reads CASSKSQTGAHSYEQYF. The CDR3 bases are TGTGCCAGTAGTAAAAGCCAGACAGGGGCCCACTCCTACGAGCAGTACTTC. The full variable domain, with the rest looked up from reference TRBV19 and TRBJ2-7, is DGGITQSPKYLFRKEGQNVTLSCEQNLNHDAMYWYRQDPGQGLRLIYYSQIVNDFQKGDIAEGYSVSREKKESFPLTVTSAQKNPTAFYLCASSKSQTGAHSYEQYFGPGTRLTVT.